What follows is one T cell receptor beta chain and its context. Only patients with spare fresh-frozen tumor and over two years of follow-up were included. PBMC were collected before vaccination, two weeks after the third vaccination, and at progression. The data were obtained in a study of glioma-infiltrating T cells after dendritic cell vaccination. The primer mix had 60 V beta and 13 J beta primers. The protocol was immunoSEQ multiplex PCR, while the TCRdb copy is restricted to in-frame clones and leaves out a portion. The data show about 82,000 clones, 70% to 90% seen once. CDR1 is MRHNA, CDR2 SNTAGT, per germline. The V gene lost 2 bases and the J gene lost 4 bases, with 15 bases spanning the gap. The CDR3 is 16 amino acids.

The sample in question was blood, obtained before dendritic cell vaccination. V and J are TRBV6-4 and TRBJ2-1; D is unclear. The TCR sequence derives from a human donor with glioblastoma. The CDR3 here is CASSDRSPWKYNEQFF. The DNA of the CDR3 is TGTGCCAGCAGTGACAGGAGCCCATGGAAGTACAATGAGCAGTTCTTC.